This entry lists 4 T cell receptor beta chains sequenced from one sample in a study of blood T cell repertoires in COVID-19 (dated by TCRdb to the early 2020s). Library method: the immunoSEQ multiplex PCR assay. TCRdb provides this immuneACCESS table in a form limited to in-frame rearrangements. Some clones are lacking; in checked studies, under half of them reflect an unresolved V gene, and why the rest are absent is not known. In all, the sample holds about 320,000 clones, and 88% of those were seen once. Of the sample, less than 5.5% falls within the top ten clones. Sequencing input: PBMCs or T cells enriched from blood (not recorded which). These receptors all stem from a man aged 30 to 45 who had recovered from COVID-19.

The chain employs TRBV30 and TRBJ2-1; D not resolved. Trimming took off 0 bases at V and 8 bases at J, with 5 bases between the two ends. Per the germline V gene, CDR1 is GTSNPN and CDR2 is SVGIG (reference sequence). The CDR3 consists of 11 residues. The DNA of the CDR3 is TGTGCCTGGAGTGTTATTTATGAGCAGTTCTTC. Translation gives CAWSVIYEQFF.

Only one count was recorded for this clone. The chain has TRBV24-1 and TRBJ2-2; 7 positions match TRBD2. The CDR3 length is 16 residues. The V segment lost 7 bases and the J segment 9 bases; nucleotides outside the gene matches: 16. Germline V CDR1 and CDR2: KGHDR, SFDVKD. The CDR3 DNA reads TGTGCCACCAGCGACCTAGGGGAGGGGCGCGACCGGGAGCTGTTTTTT. Protein sequence: CATSDLGEGRDRELFF.

The genes are TRBV5-1 and TRBJ2-5; no reliable D call. Per germline, CDR1 SGHRS and CDR2 YFSETQ. Trimming removed 1 base from V and 5 bases from J, with 6 bases in between. The CDR3 consists of 12 residues. This chain's CDR3 is CASSLTVETQYF. The CDR3, as DNA: TGCGCCAGCAGCTTGACGGTCGAGACCCAGTACTTC.

The chain joins TRBV30 to TRBJ2-5, with a weak D call TRBD1 (6 bases). Germline loops: CDR1 GTSNPN, CDR2 SVGIG (reference sequence). The CDR3 length is 14 residues. Trimming cost V 1 base and J 5 bases, with 14 bases left between them. The CDR3 loop reads CAWSDRVIWETQYF. The CDR3 bases are TGTGCCTGGAGTGACAGGGTAATTTGGGAGACCCAGTACTTC.